These 18 T cell receptor beta chains were sequenced from one sample in a study of response to subunit inactivated influenza vaccine. TCRdb re-analysed the RT-PCR reads in MiXCR, keeping a single row per CDR3 protein. The data contain 800,000 or so distinct CDR3 sequences, about 20% of them singletons. The sample consisted of PBMCs from blood, taken 5 to 6 days after vaccination. The receptors derive from a man in his fifties or sixties who received an inactivated influenza vaccine.

This clonotype has just a few counts. The rearrangement joins TRBV20-1 to TRBJ2-7; D is perhaps TRBD1 (5 bases). V lost 3 bases to trimming and J lost 4 bases, with 13 bases between them. The CDR3 sequence is 13 residues long. Germline CDR1 and CDR2: DFQATT and SNEGSKA (reference sequence). This CDR3 is CSARSLKGYEQYF. CDR3 bases: TGCAGTGCTAGGTCCCTCAAGGGGTACGAGCAGTACTTC.

This clonotype was counted between two and nine times. The chain combines TRBV10-3 with TRBJ2-7; 11 bases map to TRBD2. Germline-derived CDR1 and CDR2 are ENHRY and SYGVKD. The V gene end was trimmed by 0 bases and the J gene end by 4 bases; junction bases not matched to a gene: 5. There are 16 residues in the CDR3. Here the CDR3 DNA reads TGTGCCATCAGTGAGTCGTCTGGGACTAGCGGATACGAGCAGTACTTC. Its protein product is CAISESSGTSGYEQYF.

This clonotype was detected a few times. V and J are TRBV6-2 or TRBV6-3 and TRBJ2-5, with TRBD1 matching over 9 bases. Germline CDR1 and CDR2: MNHEY and SVGEGT. V shed 0 bases, J shed 3 bases, and the junction held 8 bases outside the gene matches. The CDR3 spans 17 residues. CDR3 DNA: TGTGCCAGCAGTTACTCGATGGGACAGGGAAGGAAAGAGACCCAGTACTTC. Translated, it gives CASSYSMGQGRKETQYF.

This clonotype turned up a few times. The V and J genes are TRBV7-9 and TRBJ2-1, with a weak D call TRBD1 (6 bases). The V end lost 5 bases, the J end lost 9 bases, and 23 bases lay between the germline ends. The germline CDR1 and CDR2 sequences are SEHNR and FQNEAQ (reference sequence). This CDR3 region has 16 residues. This chain's CDR3 is CASSTRGGAGNIEQFF. The CDR3 coding sequence is TGTGCCAGCAGCACCCGAGGGGGAGCAGGGAACATTGAGCAGTTCTTC.

This clonotype was observed a few times. The genes are TRBV7-2 and TRBJ1-5; D might be TRBD1 (5 bases). Trimming removed 2 bases from V and 0 bases from J, with 11 bases in between. This CDR3 spans 16 amino acids. CDR1 and CDR2 (germline): SGHTA, FQGNSA. The CDR3 is CASSLRSGISNQPQHF. The CDR3 DNA follows: TGTGCCAGCAGCTTAAGGTCAGGGATTAGCAATCAGCCCCAGCATTTT.

The V and J genes are TRBV12-3 or TRBV12-4 and TRBJ1-2, with a weak D call TRBD1 (6 bases). Trimming left V 6 bases short and J 0 bases short, with 11 bases between. The CDR3 runs 14 residues. CDR3 DNA: TGTGCCAGCAGCCGGGGGCCCACTAACTATGGCTACACCTTC. Its translation: CASSRGPTNYGYTF.

This clonotype turned up a few times. CDR3 loop: CATSRAGLAGMYQETQYF. DNA of the CDR3: TGTGCCACCAGCAGAGCGGGACTAGCGGGAATGTACCAAGAGACCCAGTACTTC. The chain joins TRBV15 to TRBJ2-5, with 13 positions matching TRBD2. Losses at the gene ends were 1 base for V and 0 bases for J; bases not matched to a gene: 5. CDR3 length: 18 amino acids. Per the germline V gene, CDR1 is LNHNV and CDR2 is YYDKDF (reference sequence).

The chain has TRBV24-1 and TRBJ2-3; TRBD2 matches 13 bases. The ends lost 3 bases at V and 3 bases at J; junction bases unmatched: 5. Germline V gives CDR1 KGHDR, CDR2 SFDVKD. The CDR3 sequence is 17 residues long. CDR3 residues: CATSDPGLAGTTDTQYF. CDR3 in DNA: TGTGCCACCAGTGATCCGGGACTAGCGGGAACTACAGATACGCAGTATTTT.

V and J are TRBV24-1 and TRBJ1-1; 7 positions agree with TRBD1. This CDR3 has 16 residues. Germline-derived CDR1 and CDR2 are KGHDR and SFDVKD. The V and J ends lost 7 bases and 2 bases, in that order; junction bases with no gene match: 12. CDR3 sequence reads: CATSATTGDGNTEAFF. CDR3 bases: TGTGCCACCAGCGCAACCACAGGGGATGGAAACACTGAAGCTTTCTTT.

The chain carries TRBV4-1 and TRBJ2-5; 9 bases line up with TRBD2. The germline gives CDR1 MGHRA, CDR2 YSYEKL. With V trimmed by 0 bases and J by 4 bases, 9 bases remained unmatched. CDR3 length: 17 amino acids. CDR3: CASSQDQRGRAAETQYF. CDR3 coding DNA: TGCGCCAGCAGCCAAGATCAGCGCGGGAGGGCCGCAGAGACCCAGTACTTC.

The chain couples TRBV11-1 to TRBJ2-7; 9 bases line up with TRBD2. CDR3 size: 16 residues. Germline V gene sequence: CDR1 SGHAT, CDR2 FQDESV (reference sequence). With 0 bases clipped from V and 0 bases from J, the junction kept 3 bases outside the gene matches. The CDR3 bases are TGTGCCAGCAGCTTAGCGACTAGCGGTTCCTCCTACGAGCAGTACTTC. Its protein is CASSLATSGSSYEQYF.

The sample holds a few counts of this clonotype. V and J are TRBV20-1 and TRBJ2-1; D call uncertain. The germline gives CDR1 DFQATT, CDR2 SNEGSKA (reference sequence). This CDR3 is 12 amino acids long. For the CDR3, the DNA is TGCAGGGTTAAGAAGGATCGCGATGAGCAGTTCTTC. It translates to CRVKKDRDEQFF.

This clonotype was picked up a small number of times. This rearrangement joins TRBV24-1 to TRBJ2-1, with D possibly being TRBD2 (6 bases). V lost 2 bases, J lost 10 bases, and 14 bases lay in between. The CDR3 length is 14 residues. Germline-derived CDR1 and CDR2 are KGHDR and SFDVKD. CDR3 DNA sequence: TGTGCCACCAGTGATTGGGGGACTGGGGTCGAGCAGTTCTTC. This translates into CATSDWGTGVEQFF.

This clonotype has only a few counts. This sequence joins TRBV9 and TRBJ2-5; tentatively, D is TRBD2 (6 bases). The CDR3 covers 16 residues. V lost 1 base, J lost 3 bases, and 16 bases lay in between. The germline gives CDR1 SGDLS, CDR2 YYNGEE. The CDR3 sequence is CASSVSGQATEETQYF. CDR3 sequence (DNA): TGTGCCAGCAGCGTAAGCGGGCAGGCGACTGAAGAGACCCAGTACTTC.

The table lists this clonotype with a few counts. The chain recombines TRBV11-2 with TRBJ2-3; 8 bases fit TRBD2. The CDR3 runs to 17 residues. The trim removed 5 bases at V and 5 bases at J, leaving 15 bases unmatched. Germline-derived CDR1 and CDR2 are SGHAT and FQNNGV. The CDR3 bases are TGTGCCAGCAGCCCCTTCCTTACGCGGGGGGTCCGAGATACGCAGTATTTT. It codes for CASSPFLTRGVRDTQYF.

This clonotype was seen more than once but under ten times. The chain uses TRBV20-1 and TRBJ2-5, with D perhaps TRBD2 (6 bases). This CDR3 has 14 residues. From germline, CDR1 is DFQATT and CDR2 SNEGSKA (reference sequence). V lost 6 bases and J lost 1, with 15 bases in between. Here the CDR3 reads CSASLAARQETQYF. The CDR3, as DNA: TGCAGTGCGAGCTTAGCGGCACGCCAAGAGACCCAGTACTTC.

This clonotype was found a few times. The J gene is TRBJ2-2, the V gene TRBV19; D ambiguous. Looked up from germline, CDR1 is LNHDA and CDR2 is SQIVND (reference sequence). Trimming took 7 bases from V and 5 from J, leaving 8 bases between them. CDR3 length: 12 residues. This CDR3 is CASTEWTGELFF. The CDR3 DNA reads TGTGCCAGTACCGAATGGACCGGGGAGCTGTTTTTT.

The chain carries TRBV20-1 and TRBJ2-5; 9 bases align to TRBD2. CDR3 size: 15 residues. V was clipped by 6 bases and J by 4 bases; unmatched bases: 12. In germline, CDR1 is DFQATT, CDR2 SNEGSKA (reference sequence). CDR3 in DNA: TGCAGTGCGCCCCCGGGAGCGGGGGGTCCAGAGACCCAGTACTTC. Translation: CSAPPGAGGPETQYF.